This T cell receptor beta chain derives from a study of T cell clones after liver transplantation. Across the study: Timepoints were pre-transplant, pre-withdrawal, and after withdrawal was completed or failed.

Germline CDR1 SQVTM, CDR2 ANQGSEA. Trimming took off 7 bases at V and 5 bases at J, with 20 bases between the two ends. This CDR3 has 14 amino acids. Sequenced by immunoSEQ multiplex PCR; TCRdb stores in-frame clones only, minus some. The data hold 20,000 to 25,000 clones, with 90% to 95% observed a single time. This clone was observed a handful of times. This TCR was sampled from a human patient who received a liver transplant. These T cells may partly come from the graft donor. Sample: CD8+ T cells from blood, taken less than 28 months after liver transplant. This rearrangement joins TRBV29-1 to TRBJ1-2, with a weak D call TRBD1 (5 bases). Written as DNA, the CDR3 is TGCAGCGCTGGGAGGGGTGATCAACTATATGGCTACACCTTC. Its protein is CSAGRGDQLYGYTF.